These T cell receptor beta chains were read from a single sample in a study of identical twins. TCRdb ran MiXCR on the 5' RACE reads and lists one entry per CDR3 protein. The sample includes some 690,000 distinct CDR3 sequences, less than 25% of them seen just once. This same sample was also taken into another study, of T cells expressing NK-cell markers.

Source material: PBMCs. These TCRs come from a woman younger than 30 in good health. CDR3s include the opening cysteine and the closing phenylalanine or tryptophan. A D gene is named only where the DNA matches it firmly. The size entry is marked missing in some rows and otherwise reads once, few, many or a size class.

DNA: TGTGCCAGCTCACCACAGAACGCTTTGAACACTGAAGCTTTCTTT
CDR3: CASSPQNALNTEAFF
size: once
D: NA
J: TRBJ1-1
V: TRBV18

DNA: TGTGCCAGCAGTCCCGGGGTTGCGGGCGAGCAGTACTTC
CDR3: CASSPGVAGEQYF
size: NA
D: NA
J: TRBJ2-7
V: TRBV2

DNA: TGTGCCATCGAGGTAGCAAGTGAAGGCTTT
CDR3: CAIEVASEGF
size: NA
D: NA
J: TRBJ1-5
V: TRBV10-3

DNA: TGTGCCAGCAGTTACCTGTGGGGGTTGAACACTGAAGCTTTCTTT
CDR3: CASSYLWGLNTEAFF
size: NA
D: NA
J: TRBJ1-1
V: TRBV6-5

DNA: TGTGCCAGCAGCGCAGACGGGACCCAAGAGACCCAGTACTTC
CDR3: CASSADGTQETQYF
size: NA
D: NA
J: TRBJ2-5
V: TRBV7-9

DNA: TGTGCCAGCAGTTACTCGAAAAGCCTGATTTTAAGCTCCTACAATGAGCAGTTCTTC
CDR3: CASSYSKSLILSSYNEQFF
size: few
D: NA
J: TRBJ2-1
V: TRBV6-5

DNA: TGTGCCTCTTTAGCGGGGTCAACGGGCGAGCAGTACTTC
CDR3: CASLAGSTGEQYF
size: NA
D: TRBD2
J: TRBJ2-7
V: TRBV10-3

DNA: TGTGCCAGCAGTTTAGCGGGAGAAGACGAGCAGTACTTC
CDR3: CASSLAGEDEQYF
size: many
D: NA
J: TRBJ2-7
V: TRBV12-3/TRBV12-4

DNA: TGCAGTGCCTTCCGGGGGGCCCGAGATACGCAGTATTTT
CDR3: CSAFRGARDTQYF
size: NA
D: NA
J: TRBJ2-3
V: TRBV20-1

DNA: TGCAGTGCTAGACCGGATCCGTACAATGAGCAGTTCTTC
CDR3: CSARPDPYNEQFF
size: NA
D: NA
J: TRBJ2-1
V: TRBV20-1

DNA: TGTGCCAGCAGCTTATACGGGGGGGGTATTAATGAGCAGTTCTTC
CDR3: CASSLYGGGINEQFF
size: NA
D: TRBD2
J: TRBJ2-1
V: TRBV7-6

DNA: TGCGCCAGCACCCTCGACGGCACCTACGAGCAGTACTTC
CDR3: CASTLDGTYEQYF
size: few
D: NA
J: TRBJ2-7
V: TRBV5-1

DNA: TGCGCCAGCAGCTCGACTTTCCCCGGTGAGCAGTTCTTC
CDR3: CASSSTFPGEQFF
size: few
D: NA
J: TRBJ2-1
V: TRBV5-1

DNA: TGCGCCAGCAAGGAGGACGGGTCCTACGAGCAGTACTTC
CDR3: CASKEDGSYEQYF
size: NA
D: NA
J: TRBJ2-7
V: TRBV5-1

DNA: TGTGCCATCACCTCCGGGGCCAACGTCCTGACTTTC
CDR3: CAITSGANVLTF
size: few
D: NA
J: TRBJ2-6
V: TRBV10-3

DNA: TGCAGTGCAGGTCAAACGGGCAGGGAGACCCAGTACTTC
CDR3: CSAGQTGRETQYF
size: many
D: NA
J: TRBJ2-5
V: TRBV20-1

DNA: TGCAGCGTTCGGAAGGGCACCTCAGAGCAGTTCTTC
CDR3: CSVRKGTSEQFF
size: many
D: NA
J: TRBJ2-1
V: TRBV29-1

DNA: TGTGCCAGCACCTCCGGGGAAGAGACCCAGTACTTC
CDR3: CASTSGEETQYF
size: many
D: NA
J: TRBJ2-5
V: TRBV12-3/TRBV12-4

DNA: TGTGCCAGCAGCCAACCTAGCGGGACAGGAACAGATACGCAGTATTTT
CDR3: CASSQPSGTGTDTQYF
size: NA
D: NA
J: TRBJ2-3
V: TRBV4-2

DNA: TGCGCCAGCAGCTTGGAACCTAGCGGATTCACCGGGGAGCTGTTTTTT
CDR3: CASSLEPSGFTGELFF
size: many
D: TRBD2
J: TRBJ2-2
V: TRBV5-1

DNA: TGTGCCAGCAGCTTGATGGCCCCGGGCACAGATACGCAGTATTTT
CDR3: CASSLMAPGTDTQYF
size: few
D: NA
J: TRBJ2-3
V: TRBV12-3/TRBV12-4

DNA: TGTGCCAGCAGCCAGGGGCAGAGCCTCTCCTACGAGCAGTACTTC
CDR3: CASSQGQSLSYEQYF
size: NA
D: NA
J: TRBJ2-7
V: TRBV27

DNA: TGTGCCAGCAGCCCGGACAGGGCCGGGTATAGCAATCAGCCCCAGCATTTT
CDR3: CASSPDRAGYSNQPQHF
size: few
D: TRBD1
J: TRBJ1-5
V: TRBV7-8

DNA: TGTGCCAGCAGCTTAAGGGCGGCACCCCTCCACTTT
CDR3: CASSLRAAPLHF
size: NA
D: NA
J: TRBJ1-6
V: TRBV7-2

DNA: TGTGCCAGCAGCGATGGGGCGACGGGAGCAGATACGCAGTATTTT
CDR3: CASSDGATGADTQYF
size: few
D: NA
J: TRBJ2-3
V: TRBV12-3/TRBV12-4

DNA: TGTGCCAGCAGCGTAGCTGGGCTAGCGGAGGGGAATGAGCAGTTCTTC
CDR3: CASSVAGLAEGNEQFF
size: NA
D: TRBD2
J: TRBJ2-1
V: TRBV9

DNA: TGCAGCGTTGATGTGGCAGGGGGAAAAGCTTTCTTT
CDR3: CSVDVAGGKAFF
size: many
D: TRBD1
J: TRBJ1-1
V: TRBV29-1

DNA: TGTGCCACCAGCAGAGATCTGGTGGCGGGGGGCTCCTACAATGAGCAGTTCTTC
CDR3: CATSRDLVAGGSYNEQFF
size: NA
D: TRBD2
J: TRBJ2-1
V: TRBV15

DNA: TGCGCCAGCAGCCTCACCCCCCCCACCAGCTGGGCAAACAATGAGCAGTTCTTC
CDR3: CASSLTPPTSWANNEQFF
size: few
D: NA
J: TRBJ2-1
V: TRBV5-1

DNA: TGTGCCATCAGTGAGTCGAAAGAAGCGGAGCAGTTCTTC
CDR3: CAISESKEAEQFF
size: few
D: NA
J: TRBJ2-1
V: TRBV10-3

DNA: TGCGCCAGCAGTGAATTGGCAAGCACTAATGAAAAACTGTTTTTT
CDR3: CASSELASTNEKLFF
size: NA
D: NA
J: TRBJ1-4
V: TRBV10-2

DNA: TGCGCCAGCAGCTTAAGTCTGTGGACCCACTCTTACGAGCAGTACTTC
CDR3: CASSLSLWTHSYEQYF
size: NA
D: NA
J: TRBJ2-7
V: TRBV5-1

DNA: TGCAGCTCCTGGGGCCAGGGTCCGGGCAATGAGCAGTTCTTC
CDR3: CSSWGQGPGNEQFF
size: NA
D: NA
J: TRBJ2-1
V: TRBV20-1

DNA: TGCAGCCTCCTGGGGGGCAACAATGAGCAGTTCTTC
CDR3: CSLLGGNNEQFF
size: few
D: NA
J: TRBJ2-1
V: TRBV29-1

DNA: TGCAGTGCTAGTAATGGAGGTGAAAAACTGTTTTTT
CDR3: CSASNGGEKLFF
size: many
D: NA
J: TRBJ1-4
V: TRBV20-1

DNA: TGCAGTGCCCTTCGGCAAGCGGGAGATGAGCAGTTCTTC
CDR3: CSALRQAGDEQFF
size: few
D: TRBD2
J: TRBJ2-1
V: TRBV20-1

DNA: TGCAGTGCGGGGGACGCCAGCTCTGGGGCCAACGTCCTGACTTTC
CDR3: CSAGDASSGANVLTF
size: few
D: NA
J: TRBJ2-6
V: TRBV20-1

DNA: TGCAGCGTTGATTTGTTAGATACGCAGTATTTT
CDR3: CSVDLLDTQYF
size: few
D: NA
J: TRBJ2-3
V: TRBV29-1

DNA: TGCGCCAGCAGCCTCTTGACGGGGGGACCCCAAGATGAGCAGTTCTTC
CDR3: CASSLLTGGPQDEQFF
size: few
D: TRBD2
J: TRBJ2-1
V: TRBV5-1

DNA: TGTGCCAGCAGCCCCCTGGGGAGTGGGTCCTACGAGCAGTACTTC
CDR3: CASSPLGSGSYEQYF
size: NA
D: NA
J: TRBJ2-7
V: TRBV7-8

DNA: TGCAGTGCGAAAGACCCGAGCCACACAGATACGCAGTATTTT
CDR3: CSAKDPSHTDTQYF
size: few
D: NA
J: TRBJ2-3
V: TRBV20-1

DNA: TGTGCCAGCAGCGTAGGACAGGCGGAGGGCTACGAGCAGTACTTC
CDR3: CASSVGQAEGYEQYF
size: many
D: NA
J: TRBJ2-7
V: TRBV9

DNA: TGTGCCAGCATCAAACCCGGGACAGGGGGGTCTAATACGCAGTATTTT
CDR3: CASIKPGTGGSNTQYF
size: NA
D: TRBD1
J: TRBJ2-3
V: TRBV28

DNA: TGTGCCAGCAGTCTCTCTTCGGGACCTCACGATGAGCAGTTCTTC
CDR3: CASSLSSGPHDEQFF
size: NA
D: NA
J: TRBJ2-1
V: TRBV7-7

DNA: TGCGCCAGCAGCTTGGAAGGTTACGGCGGGGAGCTGTTTTTT
CDR3: CASSLEGYGGELFF
size: NA
D: NA
J: TRBJ2-2
V: TRBV5-1

DNA: TGCGCCAGCAGCCAAGAACTAGCAGGCCTAGCCAAAAACATTCAGTACTTC
CDR3: CASSQELAGLAKNIQYF
size: many
D: NA
J: TRBJ2-4
V: TRBV4-3

DNA: TGTGCCAGCAGTGAATATACGGGGGCGCTGGCAGATACGCAGTATTTT
CDR3: CASSEYTGALADTQYF
size: NA
D: NA
J: TRBJ2-3
V: TRBV25-1

DNA: TGTGCCAGCAGTGCGGCCCTCTCTGGGGCCAACGTCCTGACTTTC
CDR3: CASSAALSGANVLTF
size: NA
D: NA
J: TRBJ2-6
V: TRBV2

DNA: TGCAGTGCTAGGGCGTCTAGCGGGGCGCACCAAGAGACCCAGTACTTC
CDR3: CSARASSGAHQETQYF
size: many
D: TRBD2
J: TRBJ2-5
V: TRBV20-1

DNA: TGTGCCAGCAGAGGCGGGAGTACCTACGAGCAGTACTTC
CDR3: CASRGGSTYEQYF
size: NA
D: TRBD2
J: TRBJ2-7
V: TRBV3-1

DNA: TGCAGTGCCAGAGGGACTAGCGGGAGCGGGGAGACCCAGTACTTC
CDR3: CSARGTSGSGETQYF
size: NA
D: TRBD2
J: TRBJ2-5
V: TRBV20-1

DNA: TGTGCCAGCAGCTTAAGCTCGCGACAGGGGAGACTGTTTTTT
CDR3: CASSLSSRQGRLFF
size: few
D: TRBD1
J: TRBJ1-4
V: TRBV7-2

DNA: TGTGCCAGCTCACCCGGGACAGGGACCCAAGAGACCCAGTACTTC
CDR3: CASSPGTGTQETQYF
size: NA
D: TRBD1
J: TRBJ2-5
V: TRBV18

DNA: TGTGCCAGCAGCTCACAGGGATCTTGGACCGGGGAGCTGTTTTTT
CDR3: CASSSQGSWTGELFF
size: few
D: NA
J: TRBJ2-2
V: TRBV5-5

DNA: TGTGCCAGCAGCGCAACCAGGGGTGCTGAGTCCGAGCAGTACTTC
CDR3: CASSATRGAESEQYF
size: NA
D: NA
J: TRBJ2-7
V: TRBV9